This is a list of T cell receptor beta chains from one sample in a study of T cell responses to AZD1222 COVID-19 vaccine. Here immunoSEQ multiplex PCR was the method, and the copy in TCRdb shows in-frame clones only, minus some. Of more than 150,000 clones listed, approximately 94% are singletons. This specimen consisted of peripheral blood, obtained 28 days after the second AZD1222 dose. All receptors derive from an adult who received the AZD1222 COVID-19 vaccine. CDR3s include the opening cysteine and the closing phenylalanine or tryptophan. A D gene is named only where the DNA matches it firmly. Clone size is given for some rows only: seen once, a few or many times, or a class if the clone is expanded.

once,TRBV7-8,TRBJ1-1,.,TGTGCCAGCAGTAGGGGGTTCACAGGGAACACTGAAGCTTTCTTT,CASSRGFTGNTEAFF
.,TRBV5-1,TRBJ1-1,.,TGCGCCAGCAGCCCCGTTGGTGGCACAGGGTCAGGATCGATGAACACTGAAGCTTTCTTT,CASSPVGGTGSGSMNTEAFF
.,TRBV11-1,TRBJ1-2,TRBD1,TGTGCCAGCAGCCCAGGACAGGGATATGGCTACACCTTC,CASSPGQGYGYTF
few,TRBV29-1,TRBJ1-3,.,TGCAGCGTTTTGGGGACCGGGACAAGGGCTGGAAACACCATATATTTT,CSVLGTGTRAGNTIYF
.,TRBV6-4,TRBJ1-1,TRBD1,TGTGCCAGCAGTGACTCTCCAGGGGGCAGGCACACTGAAGCTTTCTTT,CASSDSPGGRHTEAFF
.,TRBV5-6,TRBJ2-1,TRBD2,TGTGCCAGCACCGGGACTAGGATCCCTTACAATGAGCAGTTCTTC,CASTGTRIPYNEQFF
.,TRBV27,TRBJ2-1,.,TGTGCCAGCAGTTTAAGTGGGAGGCAACCGGGGGAGCAGTTCTTC,CASSLSGRQPGEQFF
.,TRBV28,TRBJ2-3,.,TGTGCCAGCAGAGTTGGCGGAGATACGCAGTATTTT,CASRVGGDTQYF
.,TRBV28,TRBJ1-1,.,TGTGCCAGCAGTTTAGGTGACAGATTGGGGACTGAAGCTTTCTTT,CASSLGDRLGTEAFF
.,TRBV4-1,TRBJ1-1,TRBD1,TGCGCCAGCGCCGCGAATTTGGGACAGATAAACACTGAAGCTTTCTTT,CASAANLGQINTEAFF
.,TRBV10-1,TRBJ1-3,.,TGCGCCAGAGCAAACACCATATATTTT,CARANTIYF
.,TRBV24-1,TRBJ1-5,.,TGTGCCAGCTGGGGAGGGTTAAACAATCAGCCCCAGCATTTT,CASWGGLNNQPQHF
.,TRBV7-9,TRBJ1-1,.,TGTGCTAGCGGGGCCCAGGCAGTTGAAGCTTTCTTT,CASGAQAVEAFF
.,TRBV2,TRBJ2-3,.,TGTGCCAGCAGTAGCGGGCGTGATGTAGATACGCAGTATTTT,CASSSGRDVDTQYF
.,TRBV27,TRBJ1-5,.,TGTGCCAGCCGCGCCGGAACAGGGTGGGGTAGCAATCAGCCCCAGCATTTT,CASRAGTGWGSNQPQHF
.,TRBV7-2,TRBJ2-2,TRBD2,TGTGCCAGCAGCCTTGCGGGGGGCCAGTGGACCGGGGAGCTGTTTTTT,CASSLAGGQWTGELFF
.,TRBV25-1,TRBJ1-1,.,TGTGCCAGCAGTGCTTATTTGACTGAAGCTTTCTTT,CASSAYLTEAFF
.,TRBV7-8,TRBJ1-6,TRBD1,TGTGCCAGCAGCCGAGATCGACAGGGCCCTAATTCACCCCTCCACTTT,CASSRDRQGPNSPLHF
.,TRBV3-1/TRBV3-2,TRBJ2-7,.,TGTGCCAGCAGCCAAGCTTCCTACGAGCAGTACTTC,CASSQASYEQYF
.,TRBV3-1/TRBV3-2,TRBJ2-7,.,TGTGCCAGCAGCCAAGGGCGGGACTCCTACGAGCAGTACTTC,CASSQGRDSYEQYF
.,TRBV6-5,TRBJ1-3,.,TGTGCCAGCAGTTACTCGAGCTTATACGGAAACACCATATATTTT,CASSYSSLYGNTIYF
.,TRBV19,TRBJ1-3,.,TGTGCCAGTAGTTCCGGGCCCCGCTCTGGAAACACCATATATTTT,CASSSGPRSGNTIYF
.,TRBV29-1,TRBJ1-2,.,TGCAGCGTGTCACAGGGATTGTTCTATGGCTACACCTTC,CSVSQGLFYGYTF
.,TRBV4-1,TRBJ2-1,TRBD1,TGCGCCAGCAGCCCCTACACAGGGGGCACATGGCAGTTCTTC,CASSPYTGGTWQFF
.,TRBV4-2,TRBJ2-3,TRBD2,TGTGCCAGCAGCCAAACCCTAGCGGGGGGGACAGATACGCAGTATTTT,CASSQTLAGGTDTQYF
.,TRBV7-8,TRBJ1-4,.,TGTGCCAGCAGCCCACCTCGGGAAAAACTGTTTTTT,CASSPPREKLFF
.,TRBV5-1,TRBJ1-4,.,TGCGCCAGCAGCTTGGAGCAGGGTCCTGCAACTAATGAAAAACTGTTTTTT,CASSLEQGPATNEKLFF
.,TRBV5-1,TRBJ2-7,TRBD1,TGCGCCAGCAGCTTGGCTTCCGGGACAGGGGGTTACGAGCAGTACTTC,CASSLASGTGGYEQYF
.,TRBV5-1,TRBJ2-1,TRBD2,TGCGCCAGCAGCTTGAGCTCCGGGACTAGTTTTGAAAGTGAGCAGTTCTTC,CASSLSSGTSFESEQFF
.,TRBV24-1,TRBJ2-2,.,TGTGCCACCAGTGATTCACAGGGTGTATACACCGGGGAGCTGTTTTTT,CATSDSQGVYTGELFF
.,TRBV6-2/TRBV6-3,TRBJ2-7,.,TGTGCCAGCAGCCCGAGGGAGATCTACTACTACGAGCAGTACTTC,CASSPREIYYYEQYF
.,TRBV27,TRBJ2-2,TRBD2,TGTGCCAGCAGTTTAAGGGGACTAGCGGGGGTTTCAGGCGGGGAGCTGTTTTTT,CASSLRGLAGVSGGELFF
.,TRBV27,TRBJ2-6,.,TGTGCCAGCATGCGAACCCCCTCTGGGGCCAACGTCCTGACTTTC,CASMRTPSGANVLTF
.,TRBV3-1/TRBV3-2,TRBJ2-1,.,TGTGCCAGCAGCCCGCGATCCCTATCTAGGGCCTACAATGAGCAGTTCTTC,CASSPRSLSRAYNEQFF
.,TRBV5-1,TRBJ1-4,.,TGCGCCAGCAGCTTACAGGCCGACAATGAAAAACTGTTTTTT,CASSLQADNEKLFF
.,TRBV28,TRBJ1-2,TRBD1,TGTGCCAGCAGCACAGGGGTGAGTGGCTACACCTTC,CASSTGVSGYTF
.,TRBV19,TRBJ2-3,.,TGTGCCAGTAGTATAAGAGGGGGTGGCACAGATACGCAGTATTTT,CASSIRGGGTDTQYF
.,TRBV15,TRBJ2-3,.,TGTGCCACCAGCAGTAACATGTTCGCAGATACGCAGTATTTT,CATSSNMFADTQYF
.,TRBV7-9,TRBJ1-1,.,TGTGCCAGCAGCTTAACAGTGAACACTGAAGCTTTCTTT,CASSLTVNTEAFF
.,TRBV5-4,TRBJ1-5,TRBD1,TGTGCCAGCAGCTTCCGGACAGGGGGGTTTGGCAATCAGCCCCAGCATTTT,CASSFRTGGFGNQPQHF
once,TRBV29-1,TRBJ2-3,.,TGCAGCGGGGAGGACATTTCAGATACGCAGTATTTT,CSGEDISDTQYF
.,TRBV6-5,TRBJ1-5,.,TGTGCCAGCAGTCCTACAGGGTATAGCAATCAGCCCCAGCATTTT,CASSPTGYSNQPQHF
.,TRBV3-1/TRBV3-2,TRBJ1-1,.,TGTGCCAGCAGCCACCTAAAAACTGAAGCTTTCTTT,CASSHLKTEAFF
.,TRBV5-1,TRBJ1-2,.,TGCGCCAGCGGCACTAAGCGGGATGGCTACACCTTC,CASGTKRDGYTF
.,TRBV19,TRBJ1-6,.,TGTGCCAGTAGTATGGGCCAGTTGAATTCACCCCTCCACTTT,CASSMGQLNSPLHF
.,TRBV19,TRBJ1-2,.,TGTGCCAGTAGTATGACAGTTACCTATGGCTACACCTTC,CASSMTVTYGYTF
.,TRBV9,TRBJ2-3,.,TGTGCCAGCAGCGGTATTCTTCTGGATACGCAGTATTTT,CASSGILLDTQYF
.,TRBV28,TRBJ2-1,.,TGTGCCAGCAGTTTGGGGGGCTCCTACAATGAGCAGTTCTTC,CASSLGGSYNEQFF
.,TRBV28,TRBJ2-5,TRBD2,TGTGCCAGCAGTCCCCCTGTGGCTAGCGGGATAGAGACCCAGTACTTC,CASSPPVASGIETQYF
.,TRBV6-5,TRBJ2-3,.,TGTGCCAGCAGGCCCACAGATACGCAGTATTTT,CASRPTDTQYF
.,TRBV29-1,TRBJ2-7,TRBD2,TGCAGCGTTGTTCCTAGCGGGAGTGTCTACGAGCAGTACTTC,CSVVPSGSVYEQYF
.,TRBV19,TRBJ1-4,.,TGTGCCAGTAGTATCCAATCCGGGAATCGCGCAAAACTGTTTTTT,CASSIQSGNRAKLFF
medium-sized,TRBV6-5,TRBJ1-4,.,TGTGCCAGCAGCCTGACAGCCTCAACTAATGAAAAACTGTTTTTT,CASSLTASTNEKLFF